These 25 T cell receptor beta chains originate from one sample sequenced in a study of molecular identifiers for immune sequencing clone quantification. TCRdb re-derived calls from the PCR reads in MiXCR, one entry per CDR3 protein. The table includes 85,000 to 90,000 distinct CDR3 sequences, roughly 19% detected once. The sequenced material came from naive CD8+ T cells from blood, with Jurkat cell RNA spiked in. Subset specified: FACS-sorted CD8+CD4-CCR7+CD45RA+ naive T cells. These receptors were collected from a human donor in good health. Some libraries in this study had Jurkat cell RNA spiked in.

This clonotype was counted many times. This chain links TRBV28 with TRBJ2-7, with 7 bases aligning to TRBD2. The germline V gene has CDR1 MDHEN and CDR2 SYDVKM. J lost 2 bases, V lost 5 bases, and 3 bases had no gene match. The CDR3 sequence is 13 residues long. CDR3 protein: CASSVGLAYEQYF. CDR3 nucleotide sequence: TGTGCCAGCAGTGTCGGACTAGCCTACGAGCAGTACTTC.

As regards this clonotype: The conserved closing phenylalanine or tryptophan is absent in this CDR3, likely reflecting a read error. The J gene is TRBJ1-2, the V gene TRBV20-1; D unresolved. The CDR3 length is 14 residues. Germline V CDR1 and CDR2: DFQATT, SNEGSKA (reference sequence). Trimming cost V 2 bases and J 7 bases, with 17 bases left between them. The chain's CDR3 is CSARNEGLSFGYTS. The CDR3 DNA sequence: TGCAGTGCTAGAAATGAAGGGCTGAGCTTTGGCTACACCTCC.

This clonotype was picked up a small number of times. A much larger clone sits a single nucleotide away, making a read error possible. The V call is TRBV4-3, the J call TRBJ1-4; D is perhaps TRBD1 (6 bases). V was trimmed by 4 bases and J by 7 bases, leaving 13 bases between them. Germline CDR1 LGHNA, CDR2 YSLEER. There are 14 residues in the CDR3. CDR3 protein: CASSRRRGSEKLFF. Here the CDR3 DNA reads TGCGCCAGCAGCCGAAGGAGGGGGAGTGAAAAACTGTTTTTT.

A note on this clonotype: At one end the junction does not follow the germline gene, possibly because of a read error. The chain couples TRBV7-9 to TRBJ2-5; weak D call: TRBD2 (5 bases). This CDR3 spans 11 amino acids. In germline, CDR1 is SEHNR, CDR2 FQNEAQ (reference sequence). The CDR3 loop reads CASSSRETPYF. The CDR3, as DNA: TGTGCCAGCAGCTCTAGGGAGACCCCGTACTTC.

As for this clonotype: The junction differs from germline at one of its ends, possibly a read error. V usage is TRBV7-9 and J usage is TRBJ2-6; the D gene is possibly TRBD2 (6 bases). CDR1 and CDR2 from the germline V gene are SEHNR and FQNEAQ (reference sequence). This CDR3 has 18 amino acids. The CDR3 loop is CASSPPGGDVSGANVLAF. The CDR3 DNA sequence: TGTGCCAGCAGCCCACCCGGGGGAGATGTATCTGGGGCCAACGTCCTGGCCTTC.

This clonotype was observed many times. The chain employs TRBV6-6 and TRBJ2-1, with D perhaps matching TRBD2 (7 bases). The germline V gene encodes CDR1 MNHNY and CDR2 SVGAGI (reference sequence). The CDR3 has 15 residues. With 7 bases removed from V and 1 base from J, the gap between germline ends came to 14 bases. The CDR3, as DNA: TGTGCCAGCATTTTACGGGGGGCTTCCTACAATGAGCAGTTCTTC. This codes for CASILRGASYNEQFF.

This clonotype has at least ten counts. This chain connects TRBV5-6 to TRBJ2-5; the D is unclear. Looked up from germline, CDR1 is SGHDT and CDR2 is YYEEEE. V lost 0 bases to trimming and J lost 5 bases, with 8 bases between them. The CDR3 covers 13 residues. CDR3 sequence: CASSLATVETQYF. The CDR3 nucleotides are TGTGCCAGCAGCTTGGCGACCGTGGAGACCCAGTACTTC.

For this clonotype: A read error is possible here, since a much larger clone lies one base away. This rearrangement joins TRBV20-1 to TRBJ2-7, with 7 bases matching TRBD2. Germline assignment: CDR1 DFQATT and CDR2 SNEGSKA (reference sequence). The V gene end was trimmed by 1 base and the J gene end by 0 bases; junction bases not matched to a gene: 6. The CDR3 totals 15 residues. The CDR3 protein is CSARGGAGTSYEQYF. For the CDR3, the DNA is TGCAGTGCTAGAGGAGGAGCGGGAACCTCCTACGAGCAGTACTTC.

Details on this clonotype: A much bigger clone sits one base away, suggesting this may be a read error. The chain recombines TRBV19 with TRBJ2-3; maybe TRBD1 (6 bases). The germline V gene encodes CDR1 LNHDA and CDR2 SQIVND (reference sequence). The CDR3 extends over 13 amino acids. The CDR3 here is CAGSTQGLDTQYF. CDR3 DNA sequence: TGTGCCGGTAGTACCCAGGGGTTAGATACGCAGTATTTT.

In the case of this clonotype: Just one base apart from a much larger clone, this may be a read error. The genes are TRBV3-1 and TRBJ2-1; the match to TRBD1 covers 8 bases. This CDR3 region has 17 residues. The germline V gene encodes CDR1 LGHDT and CDR2 YNNKEL (reference sequence). DNA of the CDR3: TGTGCCAGCAGCCAAGATCGGCCCGGACAGGGTGTAAATGAGCAGTCCTTC. It encodes CASSQDRPGQGVNEQSF.

In its sample, this clonotype was seen a few times. This sequence may be a read error, since a much larger clone differs from it by one base. This sequence joins TRBV13 and TRBJ2-7; no definite D call. Germline V gives CDR1 PRHDT, CDR2 FYEKMQ (reference sequence). There are 11 residues in the CDR3. In DNA, the CDR3 is TGTGCCAGCTGCTTAGCAAGCGAGCAGTACTTC. Encoded protein: CASCLASEQYF.

In its sample, this clonotype was seen many times. The chain is built from TRBV14 and TRBJ2-1; the match to TRBD2 covers 9 bases. CDR1 is SGHDN, CDR2 FVKESK, per germline. CDR3 length: 15 amino acids. Trimming removed 8 bases from V and 7 bases from J; junction bases left unmatched: 12. CDR3: CASATISGSMNEQFF. As DNA, the CDR3 is TGTGCCAGCGCCACTATTAGCGGGAGTATGAATGAGCAGTTCTTC. Filled out from reference TRBV14 and TRBJ2-1, the complete variable domain reads EAGVTQFPSHSVIEKGQTVTLRCDPISGHDNLYWYRRVMGKEIKFLLHFVKESKQDESGMPNNRFLAERTGGTYSTLKVQPAELEDSGVYFCASATISGSMNEQFFGPGTRLTVL.

The table lists this clonotype with many counts. The chain couples TRBV10-3 to TRBJ2-7; tentatively, D is TRBD1 (6 bases). Trimming removed 3 bases at V and 3 bases at J, with 6 bases between. The CDR3 has 12 amino acids. Germline CDR1 reads ENHRY; CDR2 reads SYGVKD. In DNA form, the CDR3 reads TGTGCCATCAGTGACAGGGGCTACGAGCAGTACTTC. Translating it yields CAISDRGYEQYF.

This clonotype was detected many times. The V and J genes are TRBV20-1 and TRBJ2-3; no reliable D call. This CDR3 region has 13 residues. V shed 1 base and J shed 1 base, with 6 bases lying between them. CDR1 and CDR2 from the germline V gene are DFQATT and SNEGSKA (reference sequence). The CDR3 spells CSARVFRTDTQYF. The CDR3 DNA reads TGCAGTGCTAGAGTCTTCCGCACAGATACGCAGTATTTT.

This clonotype was observed many times. V is TRBV29-1 and J is TRBJ2-2; unclear D gene. In germline, CDR1 is SQVTM, CDR2 ANQGSEA. V lost 6 bases to trimming and J lost 3 bases, with 8 bases between them. This CDR3 is built from 12 residues. CDR3 amino acids: CSVYPDTGELFF. For the CDR3, the DNA is TGCAGCGTCTACCCGGACACCGGGGAGCTGTTTTTT.

This clonotype was observed many times. This chain links TRBV20-1 with TRBJ2-7, with D maybe TRBD1 (5 bases). The CDR3 runs 14 residues. V lost 0 bases, J lost 4 bases, and 13 bases lay in between. CDR1 and CDR2 from the germline V gene are DFQATT and SNEGSKA (reference sequence). CDR3 residues: CSARDLQGSYEQYF. DNA of the CDR3: TGCAGTGCTAGAGATCTTCAGGGTAGTTACGAGCAGTACTTC.

The sample holds many counts of this clonotype. The chain has TRBV7-2 and TRBJ2-7; 7 bases align to TRBD1. The CDR3 extends over 15 amino acids. J was trimmed by 7 bases and V by 3 bases; bases with no gene match: 12. CDR1 and CDR2 from the germline V gene are SGHTA and FQGNSA. Written as DNA, the CDR3 is TGTGCCAGCAGCTTGGGACAGACGGCTTCTAGGGAGCAGTACTTC. Encoded protein: CASSLGQTASREQYF. Drawing the rest from reference TRBV7-2 and TRBJ2-7, the complete variable domain is GAGVSQSPSNKVTEKGKDVELRCDPISGHTALYWYRQSLGQGLEFLIYFQGNSAPDKSGLPSDRFSAERTGGSVSTLTIQRTQQEDSAVYLCASSLGQTASREQYFGPGTRLTVT.

With respect to this clonotype: A much larger clone sits a single nucleotide away, making a read error possible. The rearrangement uses TRBV5-8 and TRBJ2-3; 10 bases map to TRBD2. Per the germline V gene, CDR1 is SGHTS and CDR2 is YDEGEE. This CDR3 is built from 17 residues. The CDR3 is CAGSLSLAGEYTDTQYF. The DNA for the CDR3 is TGTGCCGGCAGCTTGTCGCTAGCGGGGGAATACACAGATACGCAGTATTTT.

As to this clonotype: At one boundary the junction diverges from the germline segment, which might be a read error. This chain uses TRBV29-1 with TRBJ1-2, with a possible D match to TRBD1 (5 bases). The CDR3 extends over 13 amino acids. Germline V gene data show CDR1 as SQVTM and CDR2 as ANQGSEA. The CDR3 loop is CSVAGLTNCGYTF. As DNA, the CDR3 is TGCAGCGTTGCAGGGTTGACTAACTGTGGCTACACCTTC.

This clonotype came up many times. The CDR3 loop is CSASLGVGTEAFF. Written as DNA, the CDR3 is TGCAGTGCTAGCCTGGGGGTCGGCACTGAAGCTTTCTTT. The chain joins TRBV20-1 to TRBJ1-1; D perhaps matches TRBD1 (5 bases). CDR1 and CDR2 (germline): DFQATT, SNEGSKA (reference sequence). CDR3 length: 13 amino acids. V was cut by 3 bases and J by 4 bases, with 12 bases left in between.

The sample holds many counts of this clonotype. The rearrangement links TRBV29-1 to TRBJ1-1, with a possible D match to TRBD1 (5 bases). V lost 6 bases and J lost 0, with 8 bases in between. The CDR3 sequence is 12 residues long. Germline values: CDR1 SQVTM, CDR2 ANQGSEA. Here the CDR3 reads CSVGPLNTEAFF. The CDR3 DNA sequence: TGCAGCGTGGGGCCTCTGAACACTGAAGCTTTCTTT.

At least ten counts were recorded for this clonotype. The J gene is TRBJ1-2, the V gene TRBV5-1; 8 bases agree with TRBD1. The CDR3 is 15 amino acids. The germline V gene has CDR1 SGHRS and CDR2 YFSETQ. V lost 4 bases and J lost 4; bases outside the gene matches: 9. This CDR3 is CASSPGTGVFYGYTF. Here the CDR3 DNA reads TGCGCCAGCAGCCCGGGGACAGGTGTTTTCTATGGCTACACCTTC. Complete variable domain (other parts from reference TRBV5-1 and TRBJ1-2): KAGVTQTPRYLIKTRGQQVTLSCSPISGHRSVSWYQQTPGQGLQFLFEYFSETQRNKGNFPGRFSGRQFSNSRSEMNVSTLELGDSALYLCASSPGTGVFYGYTFGSGTRLTVV.

This clonotype has ten or more counts. The rearrangement uses TRBV27 and TRBJ2-3; D is possibly TRBD1 (5 bases). CDR1 MNHEY and CDR2 SMNVEV come from the germline V gene (reference sequence). This CDR3 spans 16 amino acids. Trimming cost V 1 base and J 5 bases, with 16 bases left between them. DNA for the CDR3: TGTGCCAGCAGTTTATTGGCAGGGATCCAGGGAGATACGCAGTATTTT. This translates into CASSLLAGIQGDTQYF.

In regard to this clonotype: A much larger clone differs from this one at a single base, so this may be a read error. The rearrangement joins TRBV7-9 to TRBJ2-7; D possibly corresponds to TRBD2 (6 bases). From germline, CDR1 is SEHNR and CDR2 FQNEAQ (reference sequence). V was cut by 4 bases and J by 2 bases, with 9 bases left in between. The CDR3 totals 13 residues. This CDR3 reads CASSSGVTYEQYF. The CDR3 DNA follows: TGTGCCAGCAGCTCGGGGGTCACCTACGAGCAGTACTTC.

This clonotype was seen at least ten times. The gene calls are TRBV29-1 and TRBJ2-1; no clear D gene. The germline V gene has CDR1 SQVTM and CDR2 ANQGSEA. V lost 3 bases and J lost 0, with 9 bases in between. The CDR3 has 14 amino acids. The chain's CDR3 is CSVEDGSSYNEQFF. CDR3 bases: TGCAGCGTTGAGGACGGTAGCTCCTACAATGAGCAGTTCTTC.